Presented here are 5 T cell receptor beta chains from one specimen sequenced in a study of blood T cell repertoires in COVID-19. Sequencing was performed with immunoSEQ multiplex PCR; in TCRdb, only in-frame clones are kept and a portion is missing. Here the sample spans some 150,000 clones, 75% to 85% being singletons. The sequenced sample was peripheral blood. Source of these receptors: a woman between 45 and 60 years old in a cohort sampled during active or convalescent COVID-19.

As DNA, the CDR3 is TGCGCCAGCAGCCCCCCGGGAAACTATGGCTACACCTTC. This codes for CASSPPGNYGYTF. The rearrangement joins TRBV5-1 to TRBJ1-2; D is ambiguous. V lost 4 bases and J lost 2, with 9 bases in between. Looked up from germline, CDR1 is SGHRS and CDR2 is YFSETQ. This CDR3 has 13 residues.

The CDR3 region is CASTDRAYGYTF. The CDR3, as DNA: TGTGCCAGTACCGACAGGGCCTATGGCTACACCTTC. The rearrangement joins TRBV19 to TRBJ1-2, with 7 bases that match TRBD1. Germline CDR1 is LNHDA and CDR2 is SQIVND (reference sequence). The CDR3 is 12 amino acids. The trim removed 7 bases at V and 4 bases at J, leaving 3 bases unmatched.

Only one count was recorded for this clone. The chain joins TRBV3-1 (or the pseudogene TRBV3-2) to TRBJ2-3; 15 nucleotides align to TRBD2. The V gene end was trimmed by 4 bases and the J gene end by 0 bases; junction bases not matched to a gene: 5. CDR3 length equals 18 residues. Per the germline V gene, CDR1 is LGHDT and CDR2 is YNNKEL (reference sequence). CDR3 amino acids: CASSPGLAGGSSTDTQYF. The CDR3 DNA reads TGTGCCAGCAGCCCGGGACTAGCGGGGGGCTCTAGCACAGATACGCAGTATTTT.

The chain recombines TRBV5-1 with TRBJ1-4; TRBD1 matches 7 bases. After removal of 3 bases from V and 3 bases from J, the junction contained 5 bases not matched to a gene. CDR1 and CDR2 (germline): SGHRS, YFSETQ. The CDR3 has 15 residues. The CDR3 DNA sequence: TGCGCCAGCAGCTACGCCGGGACAGCTAATGAAAAACTGTTTTTT. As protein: CASSYAGTANEKLFF. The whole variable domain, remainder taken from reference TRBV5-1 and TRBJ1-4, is KAGVTQTPRYLIKTRGQQVTLSCSPISGHRSVSWYQQTPGQGLQFLFEYFSETQRNKGNFPGRFSGRQFSNSRSEMNVSTLELGDSALYLCASSYAGTANEKLFFGSGTQLSVL.

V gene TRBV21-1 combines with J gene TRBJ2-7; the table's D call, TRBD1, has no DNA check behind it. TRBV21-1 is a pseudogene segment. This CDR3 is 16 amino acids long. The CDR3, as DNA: TGTGCCGACCTCCTCGGGACAAGGAATGTCGGCTACGAGCAGTACTTC. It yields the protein CADLLGTRNVGYEQYF.